These 26 T cell receptor beta chains were all obtained from the same sample, sequenced in a study of CD8 T cells in Susac syndrome. Reverse transcription of roughly 0.5 to 1 ug RNA was carried out with random hexamers. Via MiXCR, TCRdb re-called the immunoSEQ multiplex PCR reads, giving one row per CDR3 protein. The table lists under 150,000 distinct CDR3 sequences, roughly 94% of them singletons. Sequencing was carried out using CD4+ T cells from PBMCs. The receptors originated from a human donor with multiple sclerosis.

V and J are TRBV6-5 and TRBJ2-6; D is perhaps TRBD1 or TRBD2 (5 bases each). The germline gives CDR1 MNHEY, CDR2 SVGAGI. Trimming took 8 bases from V and 2 from J, leaving 13 bases between them. CDR3 size: 15 residues. CDR3 DNA: TGTGCCAGCTGTCCGAGGGGAGCTGGGGCCAACGTCCTGACTTTC. Amino acids: CASCPRGAGANVLTF.

The chain combines TRBV24-1 with TRBJ2-3; 10 bases align to TRBD2. The CDR3 runs to 17 residues. The germline V gene has CDR1 KGHDR and CDR2 SFDVKD. After removal of 5 bases from V and 8 bases from J, the junction contained 15 bases not matched to a gene. The CDR3 reads CATSVVAGGSTDGTQYF. DNA of the CDR3: TGTGCCACCAGTGTAGTAGCGGGAGGAAGCACAGATGGTACGCAGTATTTT.

This chain joins TRBV7-9 and TRBJ2-1; D remains unclear. The germline gives CDR1 SEHNR, CDR2 FQNEAQ (reference sequence). The V and J ends lost 5 bases and 7 bases respectively, with 18 bases between them. The CDR3 is 15 residues long. Here the CDR3 DNA reads TGTGCCAGCAGCCACCGGACCCTTGTAGGAAATGAGCAGTTCTTC. Its translation: CASSHRTLVGNEQFF.

The chain has TRBV9 and TRBJ2-2; TRBD1 matches at 9 bases. There are 15 residues in the CDR3. The V gene end was trimmed by 4 bases and the J gene end by 3 bases; junction bases not matched to a gene: 4. The germline CDR1 and CDR2 sequences are SGDLS and YYNGEE. CDR3 DNA sequence: TGTGCCAGCAGCCGGGACAGGGATCACACCGGGGAGCTGTTTTTT. It translates to CASSRDRDHTGELFF. The full variable domain, completed using reference TRBV9 and TRBJ2-2, is DSGVTQTPKHLITATGQRVTLRCSPRSGDLSVYWYQQSLDQGLQFLIQYYNGEERAKGNILERFSAQQFPDLHSELNLSSLELGDSALYFCASSRDRDHTGELFFGEGSRLTVL.

The chain joins TRBV4-3 to TRBJ1-6; D gene uncertain. V lost 1 base to trimming and J lost 7 bases, with 8 bases between them. Germline assignment: CDR1 LGHNA and CDR2 YSLEER. The length of the CDR3 is 14 residues. The CDR3 protein is CASSQANQNSPLHF. The CDR3 DNA sequence: TGCGCCAGCAGCCAAGCAAATCAAAATTCACCCCTCCACTTT.

The genes are TRBV6-2 or TRBV6-3 and TRBJ1-1, with D maybe TRBD1 (5 bases). Trimming pared 2 bases from V and 6 bases from J, leaving 7 bases between. CDR3 length: 12 residues. The germline V gene has CDR1 MNHEY and CDR2 SVGEGT. The CDR3 sequence is CASSYGDSEAFF. The CDR3 bases are TGTGCCAGCAGTTACGGGGACTCTGAAGCTTTCTTT.

In this sample, this clonotype turned up once. The chain has TRBV3-1 and TRBJ1-2; the D is unclear. The germline V and J ends were trimmed by 0 bases and 4 bases, with 6 bases remaining between them. CDR3 size: 13 residues. Germline assignment: CDR1 LGHDT and CDR2 YNNKEL (reference sequence). CDR3 coding DNA: TGTGCCAGCAGCCAAGAATACACCTATGGCTACACCTTC. Its translation: CASSQEYTYGYTF.

This chain uses TRBV12-3 or TRBV12-4 with TRBJ2-3, with D uncertain. The CDR3 loop spans 12 amino acids. V shed 6 bases and J shed 4 bases, with 8 bases lying between them. In DNA, the CDR3 is TGTGCCAGCAGCCTCTTCTCAGATACGCAGTATTTT. It translates to CASSLFSDTQYF.

J is TRBJ1-1 and V is TRBV4-3; TRBD1 agrees at 8 bases. V gave up 2 bases and J gave up 4 bases; unmatched junction bases: 3. Germline loops: CDR1 LGHNA, CDR2 YSLEER. The CDR3 loop spans 14 amino acids. CDR3 in amino acids: CASSQRTGSTEAFF. CDR3 DNA sequence: TGCGCCAGCAGCCAAAGGACAGGGAGCACTGAAGCTTTCTTT.

This chain links TRBV13 with TRBJ1-1; 10 positions match TRBD1. The V segment lost 4 bases and the J segment 10 bases; nucleotides outside the gene matches: 15. This CDR3 has 16 amino acids. Germline assignment: CDR1 PRHDT and CDR2 FYEKMQ (reference sequence). CDR3 sequence reads: CASSYQGDRGFRVAFF. CDR3 bases: TGTGCCAGCAGCTACCAAGGGGACAGGGGCTTTAGGGTAGCTTTCTTT.

The chain carries TRBV6-5 and TRBJ1-1; D remains unclear. The V end was cut by 10 bases, the J end by 1 base, with 16 bases between. This CDR3 contains 14 residues. Germline V gene lookup returns CDR1 MNHEY and CDR2 SVGAGI. CDR3 protein: CATTSAEKNTEAFF. CDR3 in DNA: TGTGCCACCACCTCGGCAGAGAAGAACACTGAAGCTTTCTTT.

The chain is built from TRBV25-1 and TRBJ2-2; 7 bases align to TRBD2. This CDR3 is 15 amino acids long. J gave up 7 bases and V 3 bases, and 8 bases lay outside the gene matches. From germline, CDR1 is MGHDK and CDR2 SYGVNS. CDR3 amino acids: CASSDWAGVNGELFF. In DNA, the CDR3 is TGTGCCAGCAGTGATTGGGCGGGAGTTAACGGGGAGCTGTTTTTT.

The genes are TRBV6-6 and TRBJ2-3; D unclear. The V gene's germline CDR1 is MNHNY and CDR2 SVGAGI (reference sequence). The V and J ends lost 2 bases and 6 bases respectively, with 9 bases between them. This CDR3 has 13 residues. CDR3 bases: TGTGCCAGCAGTTACCTTGACAAGGATACGCAGTATTTT. It yields the protein CASSYLDKDTQYF.

The rearrangement uses TRBV14 and TRBJ2-2; the D is unclear. This CDR3 has 13 residues. In germline, CDR1 is SGHDN, CDR2 FVKESK. Trimming cost V 2 bases and J 3 bases, with 4 bases left between them. The CDR3 sequence: CASSQWDTGELFF. The DNA of the CDR3 is TGTGCCAGCAGCCAATGGGACACCGGGGAGCTGTTTTTT.

This chain links TRBV18 with TRBJ1-3, with TRBD1 identical over 11 bases. The V gene's germline CDR1 is KGHSH and CDR2 LQKENI. The V segment lost 2 bases and the J segment 4 bases; nucleotides outside the gene matches: 10. This CDR3 comprises 18 residues. The CDR3 reads CASSPRTGGNTEGNTIYF. As DNA, the CDR3 is TGTGCCAGCTCACCAAGGACAGGGGGCAATACCGAGGGAAACACCATATATTTT.

In DNA form, the CDR3 reads TGTGCCAGCAGTTTCCAATCTGCTGGTGGGGCCAACGTCCTGACTTTC. It codes for CASSFQSAGGANVLTF. V usage is TRBV12-3 or TRBV12-4 and J usage is TRBJ2-6; D remains ambiguous. Trimming cost V 3 bases and J 3 bases, with 12 bases left between them. This CDR3 contains 16 residues.

V is TRBV9 and J is TRBJ1-2; D is uncertain. Germline CDR1 reads SGDLS; CDR2 reads YYNGEE. Trimming pared 4 bases from V and 2 bases from J, leaving 15 bases between. This CDR3 spans 15 amino acids. CDR3 sequence (DNA): TGTGCCAGCAGCCCCGAGCTTGTGGGCAACTATGGCTACACCTTC. Translating gives CASSPELVGNYGYTF.

This sequence joins TRBV7-9 and TRBJ2-7; weak D call: TRBD1 (6 bases). This CDR3 region has 14 residues. Germline lookup yields CDR1 SEHNR and CDR2 FQNEAQ (reference sequence). Deletions cut 5 bases from V and 0 bases from J, with 11 bases between. CDR3: CASSITGTSYEQYF. The CDR3 region has the DNA TGTGCCAGCAGCATCACAGGGACCTCCTACGAGCAGTACTTC.

The rearrangement joins TRBV7-9 to TRBJ2-1; no clear D. Germline V gene sequence: CDR1 SEHNR, CDR2 FQNEAQ (reference sequence). This CDR3 is 13 amino acids long. The ends were cut back, 2 bases at V and 7 bases at J, with 9 bases in the middle. CDR3 residues: CASSLYPTNEQFF. The CDR3 DNA reads as TGTGCCAGCAGCTTATACCCGACAAATGAGCAGTTCTTC.

The V gene is TRBV29-1, the J gene TRBJ1-5, with unresolved D. V was pared by 4 bases and J by 0 bases, with 7 bases between. The V gene's germline CDR1 is SQVTM and CDR2 ANQGSEA. The CDR3 is 13 amino acids. CDR3 sequence reads: CSVGVGSNQPQHF. The CDR3 bases are TGCAGCGTTGGAGTGGGTAGCAATCAGCCCCAGCATTTT.

The rearrangement joins TRBV3-1 to TRBJ2-2; 7 bases align to TRBD1. The CDR3 spans 15 residues. Per the germline V gene, CDR1 is LGHDT and CDR2 is YNNKEL (reference sequence). With 1 base clipped from V and 4 bases from J, the junction kept 3 bases outside the gene matches. CDR3 amino acids: CASSQVGGPTGELFF. CDR3 nucleotides: TGTGCCAGCAGCCAAGTAGGGGGCCCCACCGGGGAGCTGTTTTTT.

The chain recombines TRBV12-3 or TRBV12-4 with TRBJ1-2; 7 nucleotides agree with TRBD1. The CDR3 covers 13 residues. Trimming at V came to 10 bases and at J to 2 bases, leaving 7 bases not matched to a gene. CDR3 loop: CAIRGDRNYGYTF. The CDR3 DNA sequence: TGTGCCATCCGAGGGGACAGAAACTATGGCTACACCTTC.

The rearrangement links TRBV5-8 to TRBJ1-1; 8 positions agree with TRBD1. The junction had 7 bases not matched to a gene; V was cut back by 4 bases and J by 2 bases. Germline CDR1 and CDR2: SGHTS and YDEGEE. The CDR3 spans 15 residues. The CDR3 DNA is TGTGCCAGCAGCGAGGATGGACAGGGAAACACTGAAGCTTTCTTT. Its protein product is CASSEDGQGNTEAFF.

Remarks on this clonotype: One end of the junction varies from germline; a read error may be responsible. As DNA, the CDR3 is TGTGCTAGCAGCTTATACGAAAAGACCGGGGAGCTGTTTTTT. Amino acid sequence: CASSLYEKTGELFF. The J gene is TRBJ2-2, the V gene TRBV7-7, with no clear D. The CDR3 runs to 14 residues. Per germline, CDR1 SSHAT and CDR2 FNYEAQ (reference sequence).

The chain carries TRBV7-2 and TRBJ1-1, with TRBD1 identical over 10 bases. V trimming: 5 bases; J trimming: 5 bases; junction bases outside the gene matches: 11. Per the germline V gene, CDR1 is SGHTA and CDR2 is FQGNSA. There are 16 residues in the CDR3. DNA for the CDR3: TGTGCCAGCAGCCAGTGGGACAGGGGTGAGGGAACTGAAGCTTTCTTT. It codes for CASSQWDRGEGTEAFF. Using reference TRBV7-2 and TRBJ1-1 for the parts outside the CDR3, the full variable domain is GAGVSQSPSNKVTEKGKDVELRCDPISGHTALYWYRQSLGQGLEFLIYFQGNSAPDKSGLPSDRFSAERTGGSVSTLTIQRTQQEDSAVYLCASSQWDRGEGTEAFFGQGTRLTVV.

The J gene is TRBJ2-1, the V gene TRBV29-1; a possible D gene is TRBD2 (5 bases). The germline gives CDR1 SQVTM, CDR2 ANQGSEA. V lost 2 bases to trimming and J lost 7 bases, with 12 bases between them. The CDR3 is made up of 13 amino acids. The CDR3 DNA sequence: TGCAGCGTTGAAAAATTAGAGGGTAATGAGCAGTTCTTC. Amino acid sequence: CSVEKLEGNEQFF.